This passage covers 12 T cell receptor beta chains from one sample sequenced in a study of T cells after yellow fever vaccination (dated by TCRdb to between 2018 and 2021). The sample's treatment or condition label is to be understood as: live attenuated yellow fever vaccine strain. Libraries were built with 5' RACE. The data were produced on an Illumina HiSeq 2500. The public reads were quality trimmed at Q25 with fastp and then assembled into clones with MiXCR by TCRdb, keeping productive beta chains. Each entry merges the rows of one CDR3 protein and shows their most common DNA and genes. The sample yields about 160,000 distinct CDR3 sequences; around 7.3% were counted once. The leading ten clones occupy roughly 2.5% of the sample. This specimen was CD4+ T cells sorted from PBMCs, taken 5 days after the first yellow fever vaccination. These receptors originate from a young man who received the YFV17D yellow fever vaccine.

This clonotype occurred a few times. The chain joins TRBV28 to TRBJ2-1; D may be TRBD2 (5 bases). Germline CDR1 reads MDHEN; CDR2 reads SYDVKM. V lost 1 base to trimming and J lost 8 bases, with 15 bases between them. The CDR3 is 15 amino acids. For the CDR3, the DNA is TGTGCCAGCAGTTTATCCAGCGGCTCGCCCCATGAGCAGTTCTTC. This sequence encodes CASSLSSGSPHEQFF.

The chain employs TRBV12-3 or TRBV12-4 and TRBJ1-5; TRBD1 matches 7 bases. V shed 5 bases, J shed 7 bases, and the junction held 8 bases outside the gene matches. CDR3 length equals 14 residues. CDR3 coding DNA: TGTGCCAGCAGTGAACAGGGGATTGAGCAGCCCCAGCATTTT. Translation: CASSEQGIEQPQHF.

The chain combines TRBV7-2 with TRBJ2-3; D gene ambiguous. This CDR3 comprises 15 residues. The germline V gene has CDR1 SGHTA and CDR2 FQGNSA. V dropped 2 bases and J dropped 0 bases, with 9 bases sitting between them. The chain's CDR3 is CASSLYQRSTDTQYF. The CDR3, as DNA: TGTGCCAGCAGCTTATATCAGAGAAGCACAGATACGCAGTATTTT.

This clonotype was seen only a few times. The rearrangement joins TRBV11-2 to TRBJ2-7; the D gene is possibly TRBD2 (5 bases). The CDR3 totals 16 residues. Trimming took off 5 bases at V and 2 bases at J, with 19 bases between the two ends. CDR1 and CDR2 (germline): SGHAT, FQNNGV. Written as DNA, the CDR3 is TGTGCCAGCAGCCCCCTTACCGGACTCGGCCCCTACGAGCAGTACTTC. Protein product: CASSPLTGLGPYEQYF.

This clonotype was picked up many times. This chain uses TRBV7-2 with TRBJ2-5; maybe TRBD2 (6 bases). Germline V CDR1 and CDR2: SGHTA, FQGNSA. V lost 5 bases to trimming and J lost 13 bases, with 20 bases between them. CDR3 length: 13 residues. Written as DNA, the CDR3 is TGTGCCAGCAGCGCCAGAGACCCGGGAGTATTGTACTTC. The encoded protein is CASSARDPGVLYF.

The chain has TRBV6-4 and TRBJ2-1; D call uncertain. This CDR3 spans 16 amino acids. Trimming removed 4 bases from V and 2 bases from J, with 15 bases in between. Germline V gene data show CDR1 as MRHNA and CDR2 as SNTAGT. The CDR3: CASSGGTRRPYNEQFF. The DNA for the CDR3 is TGTGCCAGCAGTGGGGGAACGAGGAGACCCTACAATGAGCAGTTCTTC.

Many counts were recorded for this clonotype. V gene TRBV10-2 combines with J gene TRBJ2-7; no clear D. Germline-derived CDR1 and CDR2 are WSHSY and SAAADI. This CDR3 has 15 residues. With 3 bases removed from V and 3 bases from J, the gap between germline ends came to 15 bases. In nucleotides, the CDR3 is TGCGCCAGCAGTGAACCCGCCCGGAACCACTACGAGCAGTACTTC. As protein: CASSEPARNHYEQYF.

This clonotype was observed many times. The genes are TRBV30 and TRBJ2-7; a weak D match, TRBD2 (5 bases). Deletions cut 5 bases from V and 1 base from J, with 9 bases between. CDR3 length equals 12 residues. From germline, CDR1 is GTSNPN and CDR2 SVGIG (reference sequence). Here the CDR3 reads CAWARGSYEQYF. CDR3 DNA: TGTGCCTGGGCCCGGGGATCCTACGAGCAGTACTTC.

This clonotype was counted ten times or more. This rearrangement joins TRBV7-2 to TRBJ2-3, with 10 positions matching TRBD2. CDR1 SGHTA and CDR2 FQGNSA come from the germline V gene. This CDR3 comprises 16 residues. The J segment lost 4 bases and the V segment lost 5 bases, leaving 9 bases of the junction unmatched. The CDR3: CASSTQSGGAADTQYF. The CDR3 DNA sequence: TGTGCCAGCAGCACCCAGAGCGGGGGGGCCGCAGATACGCAGTATTTT.

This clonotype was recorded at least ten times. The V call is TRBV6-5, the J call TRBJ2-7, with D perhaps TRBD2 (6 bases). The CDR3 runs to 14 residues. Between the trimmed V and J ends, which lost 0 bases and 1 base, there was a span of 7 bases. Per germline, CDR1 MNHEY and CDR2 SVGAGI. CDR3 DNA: TGTGCCAGCAGTTACTCGGGGGGATCCTACGAGCAGTACTTC. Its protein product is CASSYSGGSYEQYF.

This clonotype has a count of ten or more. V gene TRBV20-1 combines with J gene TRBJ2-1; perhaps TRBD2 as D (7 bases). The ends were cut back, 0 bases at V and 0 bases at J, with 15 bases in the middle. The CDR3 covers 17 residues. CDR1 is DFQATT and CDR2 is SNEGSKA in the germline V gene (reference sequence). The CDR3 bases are TGCAGTGCTAGAGATCGTCTCGGGGGGCCCTCCTACAATGAGCAGTTCTTC. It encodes CSARDRLGGPSYNEQFF.

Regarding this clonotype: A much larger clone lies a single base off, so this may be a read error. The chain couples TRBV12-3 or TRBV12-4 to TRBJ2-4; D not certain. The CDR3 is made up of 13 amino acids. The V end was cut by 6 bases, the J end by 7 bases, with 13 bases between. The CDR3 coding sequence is TGTGCCAGCAGCCTGCGGCAGGCGAACATTCAGTACTTC. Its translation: CASSLRQANIQYF.